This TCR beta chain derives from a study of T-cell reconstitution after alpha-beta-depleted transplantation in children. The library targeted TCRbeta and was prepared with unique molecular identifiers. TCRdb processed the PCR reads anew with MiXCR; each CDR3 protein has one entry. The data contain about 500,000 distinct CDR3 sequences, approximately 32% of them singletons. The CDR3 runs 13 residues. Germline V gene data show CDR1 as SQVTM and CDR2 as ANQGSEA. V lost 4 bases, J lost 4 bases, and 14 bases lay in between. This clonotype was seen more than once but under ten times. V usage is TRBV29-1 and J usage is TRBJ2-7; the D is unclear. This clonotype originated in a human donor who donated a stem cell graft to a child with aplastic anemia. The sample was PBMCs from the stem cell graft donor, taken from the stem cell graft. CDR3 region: CSVVGTQGYEQYF. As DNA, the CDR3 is TGCAGCGTTGTGGGAACGCAAGGGTACGAGCAGTACTTC.